This T cell receptor beta chain was sequenced during a study of T cells in Graves' hyperthyroidism and ophthalmopathy. Findings of the study overall: Separation of ophthalmopathy from stable hyperthyroidism was achieved by a 13 V-J model. Ophthalmopathy was predicted by the model a median of roughly 6.6 months ahead of onset.

Exclusion followed for patients with uncontrolled infection, other autoimmune disease, pregnancy or lactation. Details on this clonotype: Antigen unknown.

Amplified TCR beta CDR3 regions came from RNA transcripts. HTBI primers were the set used in a first-round RT-PCR of the TCR CDR3. TCRdb called the multiplex PCR reads again in MiXCR, with one record for every CDR3 protein. The sample holds about 640,000 distinct CDR3 sequences; 45% are singletons and the top ten take roughly 7.2%. The material sequenced was peripheral blood or thyroid tissue (not recorded which). The sequence was collected from an adult man with Graves' disease, either hyperthyroidism or ophthalmopathy (not recorded which).

CDR3 bases: TGTGCCAGCAGCGTAAAGGTTACAGCACAAGAGACCCAGTACTTC. Amino acids: CASSVKVTAQETQYF. This chain links TRBV16 with TRBJ2-5; D is undetermined. This CDR3 comprises 15 residues. Germline CDR1 is KGHSY and CDR2 is FQNENV. V lost 5 bases and J lost 2, with 15 bases in between.